The T cell receptor (beta chain) under discussion was sequenced for a study of HIV-infected patients and healthy controls. For the study at large: Most of the sixteen became undetectable by the second bleed, and all after another year of therapy.

The repertoire came from unfractionated whole blood and reflected all unsorted peripheral T cells. This clonotype has just a few counts. Trimming removed 3 bases from V and 2 bases from J, with 9 bases in between. The germline V gene has CDR1 LNHDA and CDR2 SQIVND (reference sequence). The CDR3 is 14 residues long. Reverse transcription used 500 to 550 ng RNA and constant-region primers for alpha and beta. Separate chain-specific third strand synthesis with multiplexing indices produced the alpha and beta libraries. A single record per CDR3 protein comes from TCRdb applying MiXCR to the 5' RACE reads. The sample gives nearly 7,500 distinct CDR3 sequences, 9% to 9.5% of which show up once; about 18% is in the top ten.

The gene calls are TRBV19 and TRBJ2-3; unclear D gene. The sequenced sample was blood, obtained before antiretroviral therapy. The clonotype originates from an adult with HIV infection. The CDR3 reads CASSIRQATDTQYF. CDR3 bases: TGTGCCAGTAGTATCCGGCAGGCCACAGATACGCAGTATTTT.